This T cell receptor beta chain was identified in a study of T cell responses to AZD1222 COVID-19 vaccine. Study-level background: Recipients boosted at about 4 weeks or about 12 weeks are pooled.

Clones were read by immunoSEQ multiplex PCR, and TCRdb kept only the in-frame ones, dropping some. The repertoire includes tens of thousands of clones, roughly nine tenths of them detected once, and about 3% sits in the top ten. Regarding the study as a whole: Spike-wide coverage was observed for vaccine-associated CD4 TCRs, with dominant responses at 160-218 and 743-854. There were mostly white British donors and more females than males, and clonal diversity was possibly underestimated.

This CDR3 has 12 residues. V was clipped by 8 bases and J by 1 base, with 8 bases between them. The germline CDR1 and CDR2 sequences are MDHEN and SYDVKM. This clone was observed once. Its specificity is not known. The starting material was peripheral blood, obtained on day 0 of AZD1222 vaccination. The V gene is TRBV28, the J gene TRBJ1-1; D is unresolved. The source is an adult in good health. The CDR3 here is CASLQQNTEAFF. The CDR3 nucleotides read TGTGCCAGCCTACAGCAGAACACTGAAGCTTTCTTT.